What follows are 30 T cell receptor beta chains derived from one specimen sequenced in a study of blood T cells in healthy people across ages. With a J-beta primer mix and a sample-barcoded 5' primer, a second PCR ran about 6 to 11 cycles. In TCRdb, the 5' RACE reads were re-called with MiXCR into one record per CDR3 protein. The sample records around 2 million distinct CDR3 sequences, about 39% being singletons. The sequenced sample consisted of blood. The source of these receptors is a human donor in good health.

The chain links TRBV5-5 to TRBJ2-1; TRBD2 aligns across 11 bases. Germline loops: CDR1 SGHKS, CDR2 YYEKEE (reference sequence). V dropped 2 bases and J dropped 10; count of bases not matched to a gene: 11. The CDR3 extends over 16 amino acids. The CDR3 DNA reads TGTGCCAGCAGCTTTAGCGGGGGGGCCGTATCGTCCGAGCAGTTCTTC. Amino acids: CASSFSGGAVSSEQFF.

V is TRBV5-1 and J is TRBJ2-7; D remains unclear. V was clipped by 7 bases and J by 2 bases, with 22 bases between them. Germline values: CDR1 SGHRS, CDR2 YFSETQ. The CDR3 extends over 16 amino acids. The CDR3, as DNA: TGCGCCAGCGACCCTAGGGTTTACCCACTTACCTACGAGCAGTACTTC. This gives the protein CASDPRVYPLTYEQYF.

The chain couples TRBV20-1 to TRBJ2-5; tentative D call: TRBD2 (7 bases). The CDR3 has 13 residues. V lost 7 bases and J lost 0, with 12 bases in between. Germline V CDR1 and CDR2: DFQATT, SNEGSKA (reference sequence). CDR3 sequence reads: CSVGGRDQETQYF. In DNA form, the CDR3 reads TGCAGTGTCGGGGGGCGAGACCAAGAGACCCAGTACTTC.

CDR3 DNA: TGTGCCAGCACCGGACCTCCTCCGGCTACCTACGAGCAGTACTTC. The encoded protein is CASTGPPPATYEQYF. The V and J genes are TRBV2 and TRBJ2-7, with D hard to call. The germline V gene has CDR1 SNHLY and CDR2 FYNNEI. V lost 7 bases and J lost 2, with 18 bases in between. The CDR3 spans 15 residues.

This clonotype has more than one count but fewer than ten. The rearrangement joins TRBV24-1 to TRBJ1-1, with a weak D call TRBD1 (6 bases). V lost 1 base to trimming and J lost 10 bases, with 15 bases between them. Germline-derived CDR1 and CDR2 are KGHDR and SFDVKD. The CDR3 loop spans 14 amino acids. CDR3 sequence: CATSDFTGLGGAFF. The CDR3 nucleotides are TGTGCCACCAGTGATTTTACAGGGTTAGGAGGAGCTTTCTTT.

This clonotype was picked up a small number of times. The J gene is TRBJ2-5, the V gene TRBV11-2; 8 bases agree with TRBD1. Germline V lookup: CDR1 SGHAT, CDR2 FQNNGV. Losses at the gene ends were 7 bases for V and 4 bases for J; bases not matched to a gene: 8. This CDR3 has 14 amino acids. The DNA for the CDR3 is TGTGCCAGCACCCCGACGGGGACAGGAGAGACCCAGTACTTC. Its protein is CASTPTGTGETQYF.

This clonotype has just a few counts. The chain combines TRBV5-1 with TRBJ2-5; 14 nucleotides line up with TRBD2. CDR1 is SGHRS and CDR2 is YFSETQ in the germline V gene. With V trimmed by 3 bases and J by 5 bases, 18 bases remained unmatched. The CDR3 has 20 residues. The CDR3 nucleotides are TGCGCCAGCAGCTCGACCCGACAGCAGACTAGCGGGGGGGCGCGGGAGACCCAGTACTTC. This gives the protein CASSSTRQQTSGGARETQYF.

The chain employs TRBV9 and TRBJ2-2, with D unresolved. V was cut by 0 bases and J by 7 bases, with 7 bases left in between. The CDR3 has 13 amino acids. CDR1 and CDR2 from the germline V gene are SGDLS and YYNGEE. The CDR3 region is CASSVAWGGELFF. The CDR3 bases are TGTGCCAGCAGCGTAGCGTGGGGCGGGGAGCTGTTTTTT.

This clonotype was counted a few times. This chain joins TRBV7-2 and TRBJ1-4; TRBD1 is a possible D gene (5 bases). CDR1 SGHTA and CDR2 FQGNSA come from the germline V gene. The CDR3 loop spans 16 amino acids. V lost 1 base, J lost 6 bases, and 15 bases lay in between. DNA of the CDR3: TGTGCCAGCAGCTTAGGCGTCGGGGGGTTCTATGAAAAACTGTTTTTT. Translation gives CASSLGVGGFYEKLFF. Based on the CDR3 plus reference TRBV7-2 and TRBJ1-4, the full variable domain is GAGVSQSPSNKVTEKGKDVELRCDPISGHTALYWYRQSLGQGLEFLIYFQGNSAPDKSGLPSDRFSAERTGGSVSTLTIQRTQQEDSAVYLCASSLGVGGFYEKLFFGSGTQLSVL.

The chain employs TRBV5-5 and TRBJ2-1; the match to TRBD1 covers 9 bases. From germline, CDR1 is SGHKS and CDR2 YYEKEE (reference sequence). CDR3 length: 14 residues. V gave up 8 bases and J gave up 3 bases; unmatched junction bases: 6. This chain's CDR3 is CASFQTGGYNEQFF. Here the CDR3 DNA reads TGTGCCAGTTTTCAGACAGGGGGCTACAATGAGCAGTTCTTC.

On this clonotype: At one end the junction does not follow the germline gene, possibly because of a read error. This chain connects TRBV5-6 to TRBJ2-1, with D possibly being TRBD1 (6 bases). The CDR3 sequence is 17 residues long. Germline V gene lookup returns CDR1 SGHDT and CDR2 YYEEEE. Here the CDR3 DNA reads TGTGCCTGCAGCTTGTTCGGATCAAGAGGGGGTGAGGATGAGCAGTTCTTC. It encodes CACSLFGSRGGEDEQFF. The full variable domain, rest sourced from reference TRBV5-6 and TRBJ2-1, is DAGVTQSPTHLIKTRGQQVTLRCSPKSGHDTVSWYQQALGQGPQFIFQYYEEEERQRGNFPDRFSGHQFPNYSSELNVNALLLGDSALYLCACSLFGSRGGEDEQFFGPGTRLTVL.

J is TRBJ1-5 and V is TRBV7-8; D not certain. The CDR3 length is 15 residues. The V end was cut by 2 bases, the J end by 4 bases, with 12 bases between. From germline, CDR1 is SGHVS and CDR2 FQNEAQ. DNA of the CDR3: TGTGCCAGCAGCTTAATGAATTCCGTTAATCAGCCCCAGCATTTT. Its translation is CASSLMNSVNQPQHF.

This chain links TRBV9 with TRBJ2-5, with D perhaps given as TRBD1 or TRBD2 (5 bases each). The CDR3 is 15 amino acids. The germline V gene encodes CDR1 SGDLS and CDR2 YYNGEE. V lost 0 bases, J lost 11 bases, and 20 bases lay in between. The CDR3 region has the DNA TGTGCCAGCAGCGTAGGGGGGAATGGAGTAAATGAGCAGTACTTC. This gives the protein CASSVGGNGVNEQYF.

The chain recombines TRBV3-1 with TRBJ2-5; D not certain. Germline V CDR1 and CDR2: LGHDT, YNNKEL (reference sequence). The V gene lost 0 bases and the J gene lost 5 bases, with 10 bases spanning the gap. The CDR3 runs 14 residues. CDR3 nucleotides: TGTGCCAGCAGCCAAGAGATGGTTGCGGAGACCCAGTACTTC. It translates to CASSQEMVAETQYF.

V usage is TRBV20-1 and J usage is TRBJ2-7; 11 bases agree with TRBD2. There are 15 residues in the CDR3. Germline trimming cut 6 bases from V and 3 bases from J; bases unmatched to any gene: 10. The germline gives CDR1 DFQATT, CDR2 SNEGSKA (reference sequence). This CDR3 is CSAYPSGGSLYEQYF. CDR3 DNA sequence: TGCAGTGCCTATCCTAGCGGGGGGTCTCTCTACGAGCAGTACTTC.

The chain has TRBV5-5 and TRBJ2-1; D not resolved. The germline gives CDR1 SGHKS, CDR2 YYEKEE (reference sequence). V was clipped by 0 bases and J by 10 bases, with 5 bases between them. The CDR3 runs to 11 residues. CDR3 loop: CASSLAWEQFF. The CDR3, as DNA: TGTGCCAGCAGCTTGGCCTGGGAGCAGTTCTTC.

Of note for this clonotype: The germline gene is not matched at one end of the junction; a read error may be the cause. The chain uses TRBV7-8 and TRBJ2-1, with TRBD2 identical over 8 bases. This CDR3 is 16 amino acids long. Germline lookup yields CDR1 SGHVS and CDR2 FQNEAQ. The CDR3 bases are TGTGCCAGCAGCTTAGCGCTGGCGGGGGGCTACAATGAGCAGGTCTTC. It specifies CASSLALAGGYNEQVF.

DNA of the CDR3: TGTGCCAGCAGTGATCAGGGACTCTTCCACACCTTC. Its translation is CASSDQGLFHTF. The V call is TRBV2, the J call TRBJ1-2; D perhaps matches TRBD1 (5 bases). CDR1 SNHLY and CDR2 FYNNEI come from the germline V gene. V was cut by 3 bases and J by 12 bases, with 14 bases left in between. This CDR3 region has 12 residues.

This clonotype was seen once. An end of the junction differs from the germline gene, which may be a read error. V is TRBV7-2 and J is TRBJ2-1; 8 nucleotides agree with TRBD2. This CDR3 is built from 17 residues. Germline values: CDR1 SGHTA, CDR2 FQGNSA. The CDR3 sequence is CASRLSSGGGPYSEQFF. The CDR3 nucleotides are TGTGCCAGCAGGCTCTCCTCTGGCGGGGGGCCATACAGTGAGCAGTTCTTC.

Worth noting for this clonotype: A junction boundary mismatches the germline segment, possibly from a read error. The chain has TRBV12-3 or TRBV12-4 and TRBJ2-3, with D maybe TRBD2 (7 bases). This CDR3 contains 15 residues. In DNA, the CDR3 is TGTGCCAGCAGTTTTACCGGGGGGCCCACAGATGCGCAGTATTTT. Translated: CASSFTGGPTDAQYF.

The rearrangement joins TRBV15 to TRBJ1-2; maybe TRBD1 (6 bases). Looked up from germline, CDR1 is LNHNV and CDR2 is YYDKDF (reference sequence). V was trimmed by 0 bases and J by 2 bases, leaving 19 bases between them. This CDR3 contains 18 residues. CDR3 residues: CATSRDLGARVTNYGYTF. The CDR3 bases are TGTGCCACCAGCAGAGATTTGGGGGCGCGAGTGACCAACTATGGCTACACCTTC. The variable domain in full, completed from reference TRBV15 and TRBJ1-2, reads DAMVIQNPRYQVTQFGKPVTLSCSQTLNHNVMYWYQQKSSQAPKLLFHYYDKDFNNEADTPDNFQSRRPNTSFCFLDIRSPGLGDTAMYLCATSRDLGARVTNYGYTFGSGTRLTVV.

This chain uses TRBV20-1 with TRBJ1-2; 9 nucleotides match TRBD1. The CDR3 covers 14 residues. CDR1 is DFQATT, CDR2 SNEGSKA, per germline (reference sequence). V dropped 3 bases and J dropped 3; count of bases not matched to a gene: 5. The CDR3 protein is CSARGQGVDYGYTF. CDR3 coding DNA: TGCAGTGCTAGGGGACAGGGTGTGGACTATGGCTACACCTTC.

This clonotype was found a few times. The V and J genes are TRBV20-1 and TRBJ2-7; 9 positions agree with TRBD1. Germline CDR1 reads DFQATT; CDR2 reads SNEGSKA (reference sequence). This CDR3 is built from 13 residues. V trimming: 6 bases; J trimming: 3 bases; junction bases outside the gene matches: 6. The CDR3 DNA sequence: TGCAGTGCGGGACAGGGACGGGTCTACGAGCAGTACTTC. As protein: CSAGQGRVYEQYF.

As DNA, the CDR3 is TGTGCCAGCAGTTTCCGACTAGCGCGCAATGAGCAGTTCTTC. Translated: CASSFRLARNEQFF. The chain couples TRBV27 to TRBJ2-1; 8 nucleotides agree with TRBD2. From germline, CDR1 is MNHEY and CDR2 SMNVEV (reference sequence). Losses at the gene ends were 3 bases for V and 6 bases for J; bases not matched to a gene: 4. The CDR3 runs 14 residues.

The table lists this clonotype with a few counts. The V call is TRBV6-6, the J call TRBJ2-2; 9 bases are a match to TRBD1. Germline loops: CDR1 MNHNY, CDR2 SVGAGI (reference sequence). The V gene end was trimmed by 8 bases and the J gene end by 0 bases; junction bases not matched to a gene: 4. The CDR3 spans 15 residues. The CDR3 here is CASGGQGANTGELFF. The CDR3, as DNA: TGTGCCAGCGGGGGACAGGGCGCGAACACCGGGGAGCTGTTTTTT.

The V gene is TRBV6-5, the J gene TRBJ2-4; maybe TRBD2 (6 bases). Trimming removed 1 base from V and 7 bases from J, with 14 bases in between. The CDR3 extends over 15 amino acids. Germline values: CDR1 MNHEY, CDR2 SVGAGI. CDR3 in amino acids: CASSYLRGGSNIQYF. In DNA, the CDR3 is TGTGCCAGCAGTTACTTAAGAGGAGGGAGTAACATTCAGTACTTC.

Only a few counts were recorded for this clonotype. The CDR3 sequence is CASSPGTGEDQPQHF. The DNA of the CDR3 is TGTGCCAGCAGTCCCGGGACAGGGGAAGATCAGCCCCAGCATTTT. The chain employs TRBV12-3 or TRBV12-4 and TRBJ1-5; TRBD1 agrees at 10 bases. Losses at the gene ends were 5 bases for V and 5 bases for J; bases not matched to a gene: 6. This CDR3 contains 15 residues.

V is TRBV7-9 and J is TRBJ1-2; D might be TRBD1 (5 bases). Trimming took off 0 bases at V and 9 bases at J, with 17 bases between the two ends. The CDR3 is 15 amino acids. From germline, CDR1 is SEHNR and CDR2 FQNEAQ (reference sequence). The CDR3 DNA follows: TGTGCCAGCAGCTTAGCGCAGGGAGAATCTCTGCGCTACACCTTC. This translates into CASSLAQGESLRYTF.

Note on this clonotype: The junction does not match germline at one end; this may be a read error. CDR3 DNA: TGTGTCAGCAGCCAAGAGGCCGATGGCTACACCTTC. Protein product: CVSSQEADGYTF. The chain joins TRBV3-1 to TRBJ1-2; no clear D. CDR1 LGHDT and CDR2 YNNKEL come from the germline V gene (reference sequence). This CDR3 comprises 12 residues. The variable domain in full, completed from reference TRBV3-1 and TRBJ1-2, reads DTAVSQTPKYLVTQMGNDKSIKCEQNLGHDTMYWYKQDSKKFLKIMFSYNNKELIINETVPNRFSPKSPDKAHLNLHINSLELGDSAVYFCVSSQEADGYTFGSGTRLTVV.

This clonotype was found a few times. The chain couples TRBV2 to TRBJ1-1, with 9 bases matching TRBD1. With V trimmed by 6 bases and J by 7 bases, 12 bases remained unmatched. This CDR3 spans 15 amino acids. CDR1 is SNHLY and CDR2 is FYNNEI in the germline V gene. The CDR3 is CASSVQGASVGEAFF. The CDR3 DNA reads TGTGCCAGCAGCGTACAGGGGGCCTCCGTGGGTGAAGCTTTCTTT.